This TCR beta chain originates from a study of post-analysis software for immune sequencing data. The overall study: Both relapsing-remitting and secondary progressive multiple sclerosis featured among the disease courses, as did progressive-relapsing multiple sclerosis.

Every TCR beta cDNA library bore unique molecular identifiers. T cells, about 0.9 to 11 million of them, yielded some 500,000 cDNA molecules. TCRdb re-called the PCR reads with MiXCR, one entry per CDR3 protein. The sample holds about 400,000 distinct CDR3 sequences; around 37% are singletons and the top ten take about an eighth. CDR3 size: 19 residues. The germline gives CDR1 SGHTA, CDR2 FQGNSA. Trimming removed 3 bases from V and 1 base from J; junction bases left unmatched: 12. Notes on the study in general: Higher frequency in patients than in controls was seen for about five TRBV segments, with TRBV5-6, TRBV5-1 and TRBV20-1 among them. The study found significantly lower normalized Chao1 diversity in multiple sclerosis patients than in controls.

Turning to this clonotype: Its target is not known.

The sequence came from a girl under 18 with multiple sclerosis. The sequencing input was blood. V usage is TRBV7-2 and J usage is TRBJ1-2; 12 positions match TRBD1. CDR3 coding DNA: TGTGCCAGCAGCTTTCAAGGGTCCGGGACAGGGGGCCGTAACTATGGCTACACCTTC. This encodes CASSFQGSGTGGRNYGYTF.